The 16 T cell receptor beta chains in this list originate from one sample, sequenced in a study of regulatory T cells in long-lasting Graves disease. In building TCR beta libraries, iRepertoire HTBI primers were used together with Arm-PCR of CDR3 regions. Each CDR3 protein is one row after TCRdb ran MiXCR on the multiplex PCR reads. Among 400,000 to 500,000 distinct CDR3 sequences, less than 25% were seen once, and the ten largest hold 7.8%. Sample time point: persistent/refractory GD, antithyroid drugs over 5 years with positive TRAb. The TCR library was made from RNA extracted from PBMCs. This material consisted of peripheral blood mononuclear cells (PBMCs), taken when the disease was refractory, from a patient treated with antithyroid drugs. The receptors derive from a female donor with Graves disease.

This clonotype was seen more than once but under ten times. The CDR3 DNA reads TGTGCCAGCAGTCTGGGACAGGGGGCGATTCAGCCCCAGCATTTT. Translated: CASSLGQGAIQPQHF. V and J are TRBV2 and TRBJ1-5, with 12 nucleotides matching TRBD1. Unmatched junction bases numbered 5, after V lost 5 bases and J lost 6 bases. Germline CDR1 reads SNHLY; CDR2 reads FYNNEI. This CDR3 has 15 amino acids.

This sequence joins TRBV20-1 and TRBJ2-1; D call uncertain. This CDR3 is 10 amino acids long. V dropped 6 bases and J dropped 10 bases, with 10 bases sitting between them. From germline, CDR1 is DFQATT and CDR2 SNEGSKA (reference sequence). The CDR3 DNA reads TGCAGTGCCGGCCGTGCGGAGCAGTTCTTC. This codes for CSAGRAEQFF.

The table lists this clonotype with a few counts. The V gene is TRBV5-1, the J gene TRBJ2-2; D remains ambiguous. V was clipped by 2 bases and J by 6 bases, with 11 bases between them. The germline V gene has CDR1 SGHRS and CDR2 YFSETQ. CDR3 length: 14 residues. The CDR3 sequence: CASSFLYRPGELFF. The CDR3 bases are TGCGCCAGCAGCTTTCTTTACAGACCCGGGGAGCTGTTTTTT. Combining the CDR3 with reference TRBV5-1 and TRBJ2-2 gives the whole variable domain KAGVTQTPRYLIKTRGQQVTLSCSPISGHRSVSWYQQTPGQGLQFLFEYFSETQRNKGNFPGRFSGRQFSNSRSEMNVSTLELGDSALYLCASSFLYRPGELFFGEGSRLTVL.

Points on this clonotype: It may be a read error: a sequence one base away is much more abundant. No conserved phenylalanine or tryptophan is present at the end of the CDR3, so a read error is the likely explanation. This chain links TRBV6-5 with TRBJ2-7; D tentatively fits TRBD1 or TRBD2 (6 bases each). Germline lookup yields CDR1 MNHEY and CDR2 SVGAGI. V lost 2 bases, J lost 0 bases, and 8 bases lay in between. The CDR3 has 14 amino acids. The CDR3 DNA is TGTGCCAGCAGTTACCGGGGGCACTCCTACGAGCAGTACCTC. It translates to CASSYRGHSYEQYL.

This chain joins TRBV6-5 and TRBJ1-1; D is undetermined. The CDR3 runs to 17 residues. Trimming left V 4 bases short and J 3 bases short, with 21 bases between. Per germline, CDR1 MNHEY and CDR2 SVGAGI. The CDR3 DNA follows: TGTGCCAGCAGTTCAGCCGCCCTACTACGGCGGGACACTGAAGCTTTCTTT. As protein: CASSSAALLRRDTEAFF.

This clonotype was observed many times. The rearrangement uses TRBV12-3 or TRBV12-4 and TRBJ1-5; TRBD1 aligns across 7 bases. V shed 5 bases and J 6 bases; nucleotides not matched to a gene: 7. The CDR3 length is 14 residues. Here the CDR3 reads CASSTGVHSQPQHF. The CDR3 DNA is TGTGCCAGCAGTACAGGGGTACATAGTCAGCCCCAGCATTTT.

V is TRBV7-2 and J is TRBJ2-4, with 8 bases aligning to TRBD2. This CDR3 contains 16 residues. The germline gives CDR1 SGHTA, CDR2 FQGNSA. With 2 bases clipped from V and 7 bases from J, the junction kept 10 bases outside the gene matches. The CDR3 nucleotides are TGTGCCAGCAGCTTAAGTCTAGCGGGCTTAGGGAACATTCAGTACTTC. Its protein is CASSLSLAGLGNIQYF. Supplemented by reference TRBV7-2 and TRBJ2-4, the full variable domain reads GAGVSQSPSNKVTEKGKDVELRCDPISGHTALYWYRQSLGQGLEFLIYFQGNSAPDKSGLPSDRFSAERTGGSVSTLTIQRTQQEDSAVYLCASSLSLAGLGNIQYFGAGTRLSVL.

The genes are TRBV29-1 and TRBJ1-6, with TRBD1 matching over 8 bases. The ends lost 4 bases at V and 9 bases at J; junction bases unmatched: 8. Germline assignment: CDR1 SQVTM and CDR2 ANQGSEA. This CDR3 region has 14 residues. The chain's CDR3 is CSVVSGGPGSPLHF. The CDR3 DNA reads as TGCAGCGTTGTTTCAGGGGGCCCCGGTTCACCCCTCCACTTT.

This clonotype was detected many times. The chain links TRBV28 to TRBJ2-6, with D uncertain. The V gene's germline CDR1 is MDHEN and CDR2 SYDVKM. V lost 3 bases and J lost 0, with 9 bases in between. This CDR3 comprises 16 residues. This CDR3 reads CASSFSGSSGANVLTF. The CDR3 DNA is TGTGCCAGCAGTTTTTCTGGTAGCTCTGGGGCCAACGTCCTGACTTTC.

In the case of this clonotype: One junction end does not reproduce the germline sequence, and a read error may be involved. The chain is built from TRBV11-2 and TRBJ2-7; TRBD2 is a possible D gene (5 bases). The CDR3 spans 14 residues. CDR1 is SGHAT, CDR2 FQNNGV, per germline. The chain's CDR3 is CAGSLRTGSYEQYF. Here the CDR3 DNA reads TGTGCCGGCAGCTTACGGACTGGATCCTACGAGCAGTACTTC. The whole variable domain, filled in from reference TRBV11-2 and TRBJ2-7, reads EAGVAQSPRYKIIEKRQSVAFWCNPISGHATLYWYQQILGQGPKLLIQFQNNGVVDDSQLPKDRFSAERLKGVDSTLKIQPAKLEDSAVYLCAGSLRTGSYEQYFGPGTRLTVT.

The rearrangement joins TRBV20-1 to TRBJ2-7, with D perhaps assigned TRBD1 or TRBD2 (6 bases each). Germline CDR1 DFQATT, CDR2 SNEGSKA (reference sequence). The ends were cut back, 7 bases at V and 5 bases at J, with 18 bases in the middle. This CDR3 contains 13 residues. The CDR3 reads CSVRGRQVNEQYF. The CDR3 DNA sequence: TGCAGTGTTAGGGGGAGGCAGGTCAACGAGCAGTACTTC.

This clonotype was counted ten times or more. The chain has TRBV20-1 and TRBJ2-5; D is perhaps TRBD1 (6 bases). The CDR3 totals 15 residues. Trimming took off 1 base at V and 4 bases at J, with 16 bases between the two ends. Germline CDR1 and CDR2: DFQATT and SNEGSKA (reference sequence). The CDR3 is CSARVPLGGLETQYF. CDR3 coding DNA: TGCAGTGCTAGAGTGCCCCTAGGGGGTTTAGAGACCCAGTACTTC.

The CDR3 DNA follows: TGTGCCAGCAGCCAAGCCGGGAAGGATGAAAAACTGTTTTTT. Translation gives CASSQAGKDEKLFF. V usage is TRBV4-2 and J usage is TRBJ1-4, with D unclear. The CDR3 totals 14 residues. Trimming removed 1 base at V and 6 bases at J, with 9 bases between. From germline, CDR1 is LGHNA and CDR2 YNFKEQ.

This clonotype was found a few times. The chain couples TRBV5-1 to TRBJ2-7, with D hard to call. The V gene's germline CDR1 is SGHRS and CDR2 YFSETQ. The CDR3 spans 14 residues. Between the trimmed V and J ends, which lost 3 bases and 3 bases, there was a span of 13 bases. The CDR3 loop is CASSWTGPIYEQYF. CDR3 sequence (DNA): TGCGCCAGCAGCTGGACCGGACCGATCTACGAGCAGTACTTC.

In this sample, this clonotype turned up many times. The rearrangement links TRBV5-5 to TRBJ1-2; D not certain. The V end was cut by 2 bases, the J end by 0 bases, with 5 bases between. Germline-derived CDR1 and CDR2 are SGHKS and YYEKEE (reference sequence). This CDR3 region has 13 residues. The CDR3 nucleotides read TGTGCCAGCAGCTTTACACCTAACTATGGCTACACCTTC. Amino acid sequence: CASSFTPNYGYTF.

The table lists this clonotype with a few counts. The chain uses TRBV5-1 and TRBJ2-7, with TRBD2 identical over 10 bases. Per germline, CDR1 SGHRS and CDR2 YFSETQ. The CDR3 sequence is 13 residues long. Trimming cost V 4 bases and J 6 bases; bases outside gene matches: 4. The DNA for the CDR3 is TGCGCCAGCAGCCGAGCGGGAGGGGCCGAGCAGTACTTC. This translates into CASSRAGGAEQYF. Full variable domain (remainder filled in from reference TRBV5-1 and TRBJ2-7): KAGVTQTPRYLIKTRGQQVTLSCSPISGHRSVSWYQQTPGQGLQFLFEYFSETQRNKGNFPGRFSGRQFSNSRSEMNVSTLELGDSALYLCASSRAGGAEQYFGPGTRLTVT.